This T cell receptor (beta chain) was identified in a study of blood T cell repertoires in COVID-19. Study information: The United States, Italy and Spain were the sources of the acute and convalescent COVID-19 samples. PBMCs, B-cell-depleted T cells, or T cells provided the cDNA or gDNA that made up the material.

Original methodology: Reference gene primer amplification yielded estimated nucleated cell counts. TCRdb keeps only in-frame clones here, not all; method: immunoSEQ multiplex PCR. The V and J calls and the clone size are those of that table, but D and trimming were determined from the DNA. The table lists 90,000 to 100,000 clones, around 89% of them singletons. Germline V CDR1 and CDR2: LGHDT, YNNKEL (reference sequence). This CDR3 has 17 amino acids. J was trimmed by 2 bases and V by 4 bases; bases with no gene match: 12. Specimen: peripheral blood. This clonotype was sampled from a man aged 50-59 years with COVID-19, enrolled during active disease. V gene TRBV3-1 (or the pseudogene TRBV3-2) combines with J gene TRBJ1-2, with TRBD1 matching 8 bases. CDR3 residues: CASSPYWDRTPNYGYTF. The CDR3 region has the DNA TGTGCCAGCAGCCCTTACTGGGACAGGACACCAAACTATGGCTACACCTTC.